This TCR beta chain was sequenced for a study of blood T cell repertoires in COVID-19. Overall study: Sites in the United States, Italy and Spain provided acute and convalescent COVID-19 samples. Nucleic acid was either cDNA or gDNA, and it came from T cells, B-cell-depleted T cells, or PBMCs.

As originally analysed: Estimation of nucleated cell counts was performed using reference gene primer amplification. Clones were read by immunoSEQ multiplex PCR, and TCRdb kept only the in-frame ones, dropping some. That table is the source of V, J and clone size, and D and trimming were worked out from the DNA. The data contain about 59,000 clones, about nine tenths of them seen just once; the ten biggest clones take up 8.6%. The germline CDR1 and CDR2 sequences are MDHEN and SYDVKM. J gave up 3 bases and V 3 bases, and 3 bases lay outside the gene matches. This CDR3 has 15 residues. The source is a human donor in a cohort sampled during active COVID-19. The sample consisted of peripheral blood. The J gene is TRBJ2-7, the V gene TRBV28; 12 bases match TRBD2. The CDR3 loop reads CASSFSTSGGYEQYF. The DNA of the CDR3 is TGTGCCAGCAGTTTTTCGACTAGCGGGGGCTACGAGCAGTACTTC.